The source of this TCR beta chain is a study of response to subunit inactivated influenza vaccine. Whole-study results and caveats: The authors put forward the suggestion that each seasonal influenza vaccination may bring in only a limited number of new T cells.

This clonotype was seen a handful of times. Its cognate antigen is unknown. TCRdb re-derived calls from the RT-PCR reads in MiXCR, one entry per CDR3 protein. In the table there are approximately 570,000 distinct CDR3 sequences, less than 8% of which are singletons. The CDR3 runs 17 residues. Trimming pared 5 bases from V and 2 bases from J, leaving 19 bases between. CDR1 is SEHNR, CDR2 FQNEAQ, per germline (reference sequence). Sequences were derived from PBMCs from blood, sampled around 2 years after vaccination. The TCR sequence derives from a man aged 50-75 years who received an inactivated influenza vaccine. The gene calls are TRBV7-9 and TRBJ2-1, with D tentatively TRBD2 (5 bases). The CDR3 DNA follows: TGTGCCAGCAGCCCCATGATTCAACTAGGCGCCTACAATGAGCAGTTCTTC. Translating it yields CASSPMIQLGAYNEQFF.